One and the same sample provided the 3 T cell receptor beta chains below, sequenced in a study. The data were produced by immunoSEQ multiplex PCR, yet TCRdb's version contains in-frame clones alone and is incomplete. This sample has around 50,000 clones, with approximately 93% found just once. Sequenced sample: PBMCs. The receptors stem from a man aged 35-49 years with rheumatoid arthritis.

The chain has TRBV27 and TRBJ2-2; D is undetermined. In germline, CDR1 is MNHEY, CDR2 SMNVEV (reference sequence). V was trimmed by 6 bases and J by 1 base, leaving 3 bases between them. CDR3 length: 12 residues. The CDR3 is CASSRNTGELFF. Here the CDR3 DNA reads TGTGCCAGCAGCCGGAACACCGGGGAGCTGTTTTTT.

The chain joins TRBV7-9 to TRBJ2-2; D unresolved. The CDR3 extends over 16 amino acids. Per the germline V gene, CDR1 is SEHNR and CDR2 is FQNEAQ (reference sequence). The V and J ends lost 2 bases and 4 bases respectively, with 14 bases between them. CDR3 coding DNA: TGTGCCAGCAGCTTATTAGGTCTAGTGGGCACCGGGGAGCTGTTTTTT. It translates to CASSLLGLVGTGELFF.

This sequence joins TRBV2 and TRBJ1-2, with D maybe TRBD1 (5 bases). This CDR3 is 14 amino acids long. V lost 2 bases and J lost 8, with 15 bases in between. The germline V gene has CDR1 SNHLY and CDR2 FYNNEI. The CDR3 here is CASSESRGGAGYTF. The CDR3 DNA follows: TGTGCCAGCAGTGAATCCCGAGGAGGGGCAGGCTACACCTTC. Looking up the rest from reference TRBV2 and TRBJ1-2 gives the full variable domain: EPEVTQTPSHQVTQMGQEVILRCVPISNHLYFYWYRQILGQKVEFLVSFYNNEISEKSEIFDDQFSVERPDGSNFTLKIRSTKLEDSAMYFCASSESRGGAGYTFGSGTRLTVV.